The T cell receptor beta chain under discussion was sequenced for a study of radiotherapy plus CTLA-4 blockade in lung cancer. Study in general: There were objective responses in roughly a sixth of patients, and approximately 30% had disease control. Study-level results: The study found tumor-derived TCR clones expanded in blood after radiotherapy plus ipilimumab. Reportedly, early blood T cell clone dynamics best predicted response, with interferon-beta.

Patients had chemo-refractory metastatic non-small-cell lung cancer and received focal radiation plus CTLA-4 blockade that used ipilimumab. Only in-frame clones appear in the TCRdb table, and some are missing; sequencing was by immunoSEQ multiplex PCR. This sample carries tens of thousands of clones, 70% to 80% of them seen once, and the ten largest clones take 7.7%. With respect to this clone: Antigen unknown.

V dropped 3 bases and J dropped 2 bases, with 13 bases sitting between them. Germline V lookup: CDR1 KGHSH, CDR2 LQKENI. This CDR3 spans 16 amino acids. This receptor was obtained from a human donor with non-small cell lung cancer who had stable disease on radiotherapy plus ipilimumab. The sample here was peripheral blood, taken from a patient treated with radiotherapy plus ipilimumab. The chain is built from TRBV18 and TRBJ2-2; D is undetermined. The DNA of the CDR3 is TGTGCCAGCTCACCTACACAGCTATCTAACACCGGGGAGCTGTTTTTT. Amino acids: CASSPTQLSNTGELFF.